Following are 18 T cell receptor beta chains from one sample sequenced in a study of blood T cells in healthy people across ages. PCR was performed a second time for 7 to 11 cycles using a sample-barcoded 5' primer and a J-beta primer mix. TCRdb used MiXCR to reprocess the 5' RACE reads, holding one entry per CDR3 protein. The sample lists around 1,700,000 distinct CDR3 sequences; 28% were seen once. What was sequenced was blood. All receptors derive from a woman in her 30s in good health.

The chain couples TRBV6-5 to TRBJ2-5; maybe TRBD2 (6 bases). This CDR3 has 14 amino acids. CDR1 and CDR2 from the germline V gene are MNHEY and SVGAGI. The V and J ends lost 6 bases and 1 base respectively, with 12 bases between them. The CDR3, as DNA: TGTGCCAGCAGGGAGACGGGAGCCCAAGAGACCCAGTACTTC. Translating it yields CASRETGAQETQYF.

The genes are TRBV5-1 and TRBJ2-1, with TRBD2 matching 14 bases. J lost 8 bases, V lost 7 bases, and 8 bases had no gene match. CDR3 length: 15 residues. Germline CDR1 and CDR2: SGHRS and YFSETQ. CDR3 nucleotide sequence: TGCGCCAGCGGGCCTCCGGGACTAGCGGGAGATGAGCAGTTCTTC. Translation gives CASGPPGLAGDEQFF.

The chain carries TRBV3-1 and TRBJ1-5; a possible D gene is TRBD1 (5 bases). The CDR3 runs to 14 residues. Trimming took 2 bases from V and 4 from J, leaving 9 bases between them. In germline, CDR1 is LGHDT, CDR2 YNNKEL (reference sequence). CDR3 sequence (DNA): TGTGCCAGCAGCCAATCGGGGGGGAATCAGCCCCAGCATTTT. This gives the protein CASSQSGGNQPQHF.

The CDR3 sequence: CASSSASGSYNEQYF. The CDR3 bases are TGTGCCAGCAGCTCTGCTAGCGGTTCTTACAATGAGCAGTACTTC. The rearrangement joins TRBV7-2 to TRBJ2-1, with 7 nucleotides matching TRBD2. The J call is in doubt because the DNA end fits TRBJ2-7 better. Germline lookup yields CDR1 SGHTA and CDR2 FQGNSA. The CDR3 has 15 amino acids.

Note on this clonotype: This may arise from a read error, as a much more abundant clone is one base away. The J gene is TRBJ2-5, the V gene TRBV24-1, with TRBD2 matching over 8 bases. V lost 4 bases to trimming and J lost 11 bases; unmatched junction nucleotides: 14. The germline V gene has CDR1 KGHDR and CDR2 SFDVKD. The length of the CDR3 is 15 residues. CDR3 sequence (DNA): TGTGCCACCAGTGACCCAACTAGCGGAAACAATGAGCAGTACTTC. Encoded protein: CATSDPTSGNNEQYF.

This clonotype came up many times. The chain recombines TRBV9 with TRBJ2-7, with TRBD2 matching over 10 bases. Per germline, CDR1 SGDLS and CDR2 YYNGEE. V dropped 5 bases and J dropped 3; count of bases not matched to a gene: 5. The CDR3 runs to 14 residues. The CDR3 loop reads CASSGTSDFYEQYF. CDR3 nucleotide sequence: TGTGCCAGCAGTGGGACTAGCGATTTCTACGAGCAGTACTTC.

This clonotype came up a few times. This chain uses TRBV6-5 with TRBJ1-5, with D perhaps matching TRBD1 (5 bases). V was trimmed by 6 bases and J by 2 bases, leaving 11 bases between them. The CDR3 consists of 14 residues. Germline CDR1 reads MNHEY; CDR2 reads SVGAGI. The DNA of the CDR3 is TGTGCCAGCAGCCGGGGGTATGGCAATCAGCCCCAGCATTTT. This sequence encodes CASSRGYGNQPQHF.

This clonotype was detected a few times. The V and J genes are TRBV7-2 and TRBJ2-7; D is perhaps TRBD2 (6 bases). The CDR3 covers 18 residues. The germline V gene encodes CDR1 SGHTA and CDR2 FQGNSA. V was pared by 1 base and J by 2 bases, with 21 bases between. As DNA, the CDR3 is TGTGCCAGCAGCTTAGGAAGGGAAGTGTCTAGCGTTGCCTACGAGCAGTACTTC. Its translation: CASSLGREVSSVAYEQYF.

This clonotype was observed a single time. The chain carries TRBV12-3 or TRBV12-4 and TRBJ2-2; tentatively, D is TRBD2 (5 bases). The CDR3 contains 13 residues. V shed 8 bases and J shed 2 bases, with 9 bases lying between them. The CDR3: CASQEDNTGELFF. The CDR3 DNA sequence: TGTGCCAGCCAGGAGGACAACACCGGGGAGCTGTTTTTT.

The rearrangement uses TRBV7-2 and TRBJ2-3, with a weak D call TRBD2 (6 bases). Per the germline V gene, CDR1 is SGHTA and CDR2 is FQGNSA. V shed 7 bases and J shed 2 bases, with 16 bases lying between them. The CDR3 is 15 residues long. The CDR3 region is CASTLAEVSTDTQYF. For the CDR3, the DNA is TGTGCCAGCACATTAGCGGAGGTTTCCACAGATACGCAGTATTTT. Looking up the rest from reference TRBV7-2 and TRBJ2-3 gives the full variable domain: GAGVSQSPSNKVTEKGKDVELRCDPISGHTALYWYRQSLGQGLEFLIYFQGNSAPDKSGLPSDRFSAERTGGSVSTLTIQRTQQEDSAVYLCASTLAEVSTDTQYFGPGTRLTVL.

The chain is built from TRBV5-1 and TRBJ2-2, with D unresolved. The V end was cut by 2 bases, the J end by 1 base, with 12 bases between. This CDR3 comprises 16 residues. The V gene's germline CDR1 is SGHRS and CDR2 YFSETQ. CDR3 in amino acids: CASSFGGTENTGELFF. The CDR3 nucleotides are TGCGCCAGCAGCTTTGGTGGAACGGAGAACACCGGGGAGCTGTTTTTT.

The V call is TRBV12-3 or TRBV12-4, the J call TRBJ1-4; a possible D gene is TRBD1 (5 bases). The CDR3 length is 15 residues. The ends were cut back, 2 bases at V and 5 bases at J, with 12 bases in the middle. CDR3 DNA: TGTGCCAGCAGTTTAAGAACAGAGGGGAATGAAAAACTGTTTTTT. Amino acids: CASSLRTEGNEKLFF.

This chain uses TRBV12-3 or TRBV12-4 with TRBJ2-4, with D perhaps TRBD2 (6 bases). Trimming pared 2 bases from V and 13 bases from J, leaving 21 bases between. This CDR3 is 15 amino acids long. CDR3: CASSLSAGTGGEQYF. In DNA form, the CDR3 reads TGTGCCAGCAGTTTAAGCGCGGGGACGGGTGGTGAGCAGTACTTC.

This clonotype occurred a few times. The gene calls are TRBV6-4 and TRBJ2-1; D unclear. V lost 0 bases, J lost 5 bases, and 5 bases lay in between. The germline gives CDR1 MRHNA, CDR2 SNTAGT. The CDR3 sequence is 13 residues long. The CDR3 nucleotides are TGTGCCAGCAGTGACTCGTTCCACAATGAGCAGTTCTTC. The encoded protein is CASSDSFHNEQFF.

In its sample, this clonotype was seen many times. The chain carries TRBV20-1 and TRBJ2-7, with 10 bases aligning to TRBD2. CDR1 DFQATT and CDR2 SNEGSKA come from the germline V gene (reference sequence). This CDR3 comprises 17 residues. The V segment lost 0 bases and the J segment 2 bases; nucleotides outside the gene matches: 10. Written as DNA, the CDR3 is TGCAGTGCTAGAGATCTGGCTAGCGGGGGCCTAGCCTACGAGCAGTACTTC. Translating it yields CSARDLASGGLAYEQYF.

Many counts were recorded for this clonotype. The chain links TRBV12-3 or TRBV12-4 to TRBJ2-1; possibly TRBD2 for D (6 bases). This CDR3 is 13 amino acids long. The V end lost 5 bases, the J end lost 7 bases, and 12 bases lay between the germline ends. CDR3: CASSLLRENEQFF. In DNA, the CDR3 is TGTGCCAGCAGTCTTCTGCGGGAAAATGAGCAGTTCTTC.

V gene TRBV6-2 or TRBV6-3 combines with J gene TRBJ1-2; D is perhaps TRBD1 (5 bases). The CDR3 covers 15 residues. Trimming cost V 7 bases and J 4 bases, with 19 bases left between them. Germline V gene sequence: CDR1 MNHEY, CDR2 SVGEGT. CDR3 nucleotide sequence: TGTGCCAGCACCCTTGGACAAGGACTTAGCTATGGCTACACCTTC. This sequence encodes CASTLGQGLSYGYTF.

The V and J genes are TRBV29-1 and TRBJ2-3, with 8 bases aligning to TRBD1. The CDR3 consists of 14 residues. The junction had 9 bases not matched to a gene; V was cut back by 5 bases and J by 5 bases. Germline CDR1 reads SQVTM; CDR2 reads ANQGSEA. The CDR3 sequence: CSVPLQGAGDTQYF. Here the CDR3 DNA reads TGCAGCGTTCCTCTGCAGGGGGCCGGAGATACGCAGTATTTT.